This T cell receptor (beta chain) was retrieved from a study of T cells in localized non-small cell lung cancer. Assay used: immunoSEQ multiplex PCR; TCRdb lists only in-frame clones, some missing. The sample lists roughly 24,000 clones, under 95% seen once, with over 3.5% in the top ten. This CDR3 is 12 amino acids long. V lost 4 bases to trimming and J lost 11 bases, with 11 bases between them. Germline-derived CDR1 and CDR2 are SGHVS and FNYEAQ. Findings and caveats of the study: Higher T cell density in the blood was associated with longer overall survival, whereas higher adjacent-lung clonality associated with shorter survival. Median approximately 50 top-100 tumor clones were shared with paired adjacent lung. It was uninvolved adjacent lung that showed the highest T cell clonality, exceeding tumor.

A single count supports this clone. Its antigen remains unidentified. The J gene is TRBJ2-2, the V gene TRBV7-6; unclear D gene. Here the sequenced sample was peripheral blood, taken before any cancer treatment. This receptor was identified in a female donor aged 60 or older with stage II squamous cell lung carcinoma. CDR3 nucleotide sequence: TGTGCCAGCAGCTCTTTTCCCCTTGAGCTGTTTTTT. Translated, it gives CASSSFPLELFF.